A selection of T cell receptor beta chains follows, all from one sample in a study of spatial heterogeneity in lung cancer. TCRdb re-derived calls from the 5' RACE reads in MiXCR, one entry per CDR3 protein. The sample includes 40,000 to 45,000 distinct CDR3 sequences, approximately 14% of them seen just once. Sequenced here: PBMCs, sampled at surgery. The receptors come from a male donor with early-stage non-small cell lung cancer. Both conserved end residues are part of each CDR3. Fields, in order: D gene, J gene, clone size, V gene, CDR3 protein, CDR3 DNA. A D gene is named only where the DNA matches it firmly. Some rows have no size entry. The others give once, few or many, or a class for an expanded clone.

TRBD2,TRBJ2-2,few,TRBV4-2,CASSQAGGDTGELFF,TGTGCCAGCAGCCAAGCGGGAGGAGACACCGGGGAGCTGTTTTTT
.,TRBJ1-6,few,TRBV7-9,CASSSVGGSYNSPLHF,TGTGCCAGCAGCTCCGTGGGAGGCTCCTATAATTCACCCCTCCACTTT
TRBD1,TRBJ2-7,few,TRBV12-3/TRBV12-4,CASNFGGTGFDEQYF,TGTGCCAGCAACTTCGGCGGGACAGGGTTCGACGAGCAGTACTTC
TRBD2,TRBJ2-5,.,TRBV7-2,CASSLAGTSETQYF,TGTGCCAGCAGCTTAGCGGGGACTAGTGAGACCCAGTACTTC
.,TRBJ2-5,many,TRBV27,CASSLTGHQETQYF,TGTGCCAGCAGTTTAACCGGACACCAAGAGACCCAGTACTTC
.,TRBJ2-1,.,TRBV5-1,CASTSDNSYNEQFF,TGCGCCAGCACATCGGACAACTCCTACAATGAGCAGTTCTTC
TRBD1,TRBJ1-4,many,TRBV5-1,CASSLQGQQNEKLFF,TGCGCCAGCAGCTTGCAGGGACAGCAAAATGAAAAACTGTTTTTT
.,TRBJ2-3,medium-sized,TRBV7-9,CASSSQGGTSTDTQYF,TGTGCCAGCAGCTCCCAGGGGGGAACTAGCACAGATACGCAGTATTTT
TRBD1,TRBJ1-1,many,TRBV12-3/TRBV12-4,CASSWDRNTEAFF,TGTGCCAGCAGTTGGGACAGGAACACTGAAGCTTTCTTT
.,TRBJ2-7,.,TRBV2,CASKRDFSYEQYF,TGTGCCAGCAAAAGGGACTTCTCCTACGAGCAGTACTTC
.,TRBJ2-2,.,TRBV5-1,CASRTDSNTGELFF,TGCGCCAGTCGGACAGACTCGAACACCGGGGAGCTGTTTTTT
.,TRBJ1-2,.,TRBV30,CAWSAQGYGYTF,TGTGCCTGGAGTGCACAGGGTTATGGCTACACCTTC
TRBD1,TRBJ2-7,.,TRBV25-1,CASSEGTGVYEQYF,TGTGCCAGCAGTGAAGGGACAGGGGTCTACGAGCAGTACTTC
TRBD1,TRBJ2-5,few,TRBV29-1,CSASDRGAETQYF,TGCAGCGCCAGTGACAGGGGGGCTGAGACCCAGTACTTC
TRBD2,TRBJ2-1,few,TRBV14,CASSRKLAGGYNEQFF,TGTGCCAGCAGCCGCAAACTAGCGGGAGGTTACAATGAGCAGTTCTTC
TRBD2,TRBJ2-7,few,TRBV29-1,CSVRTGTTSSYEQYF,TGCAGCGTTCGGACCGGGACTACGAGCTCCTACGAGCAGTACTTC
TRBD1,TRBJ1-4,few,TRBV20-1,CSAWTDQGDEKLFF,TGCAGTGCTTGGACAGACCAGGGGGATGAAAAACTGTTTTTT
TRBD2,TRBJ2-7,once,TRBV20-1,CSARLAENYEQYF,TGCAGTGCTAGACTAGCGGAGAACTACGAGCAGTACTTC
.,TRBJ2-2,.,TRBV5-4,CASTFRGTGELFF,TGTGCCAGCACTTTCCGGGGCACCGGGGAGCTGTTTTTT
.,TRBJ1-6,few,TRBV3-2,CASSKRNSKSSYNSPLHF,TGTGCCAGCAGCAAACGGAACAGTAAGAGCTCCTATAATTCACCCCTCCACTTT
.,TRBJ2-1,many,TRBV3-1,CASSQIGGDNEQFF,TGTGCCAGCAGCCAGATAGGGGGGGACAATGAGCAGTTCTTC
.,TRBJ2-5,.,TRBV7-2,CASSLGHQETQYF,TGTGCCAGCAGCTTAGGGCATCAAGAGACCCAGTACTTC
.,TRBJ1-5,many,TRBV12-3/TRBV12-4,CASSLESVGGQPQHF,TGTGCCAGCAGTTTAGAGTCGGTTGGAGGGCAGCCCCAGCATTTT
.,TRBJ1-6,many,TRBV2,CASSPRSALHF,TGTGCCAGCAGTCCCAGATCGGCCCTCCACTTT
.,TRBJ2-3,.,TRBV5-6,CASSFTVTDTQYF,TGTGCCAGCAGCTTCACAGTCACAGATACGCAGTATTTT
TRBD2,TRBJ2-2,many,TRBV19,CASSLAGSDTGELFF,TGTGCCAGTAGTCTAGCGGGATCGGACACCGGGGAGCTGTTTTTT
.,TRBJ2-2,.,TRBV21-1,CSFLGQSRNGELFF,TGTTCCTTTCTAGGGCAGAGCAGAAACGGGGAGCTGTTTTTT
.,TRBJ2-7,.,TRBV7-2,CASSLPTIYEQYF,TGTGCCAGCAGCTTACCAACTATCTACGAGCAGTACTTC
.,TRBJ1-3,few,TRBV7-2,CASSNTGSGNTIYF,TGTGCCAGCAGCAATACCGGCTCTGGAAACACCATATATTTT
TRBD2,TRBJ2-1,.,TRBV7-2,CASSRAPGLADNEQFF,TGTGCCAGCAGCAGAGCTCCGGGACTAGCGGACAATGAGCAGTTCTTC
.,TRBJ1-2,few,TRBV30,CAWSVVRATGGYTF,TGTGCCTGGAGTGTAGTCAGGGCAACTGGTGGCTACACCTTC
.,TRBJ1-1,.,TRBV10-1,CASGGQFGTEAFF,TGCGCCAGCGGAGGACAGTTTGGCACTGAAGCTTTCTTT
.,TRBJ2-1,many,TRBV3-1,CASSQEFRDQYNEQFF,TGTGCCAGCAGCCAAGAGTTTAGGGACCAATACAATGAGCAGTTCTTC
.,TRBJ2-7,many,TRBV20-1,CSAREGSYYEQYF,TGCAGTGCTAGAGAGGGCAGCTACTACGAGCAGTACTTC
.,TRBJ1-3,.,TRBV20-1,CSAREQGSSGNTIYF,TGCAGTGCTAGAGAACAGGGAAGCTCTGGAAACACCATATATTTT
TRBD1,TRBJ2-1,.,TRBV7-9,CASKGQGSRNEQFF,TGTGCCAGCAAGGGACAGGGTTCGAGAAATGAGCAGTTCTTC
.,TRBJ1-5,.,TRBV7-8,CASSFGASNQPQHF,TGTGCCAGCAGCTTCGGGGCGAGCAATCAGCCCCAGCATTTT
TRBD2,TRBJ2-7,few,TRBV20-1,CSARAPSGSLHQQYF,TGCAGTGCTAGAGCCCCTAGCGGGAGTCTCCACCAGCAGTACTTC
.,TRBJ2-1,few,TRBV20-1,CSARGATYNEQFF,TGCAGTGCTAGGGGGGCAACCTACAATGAGCAGTTCTTC
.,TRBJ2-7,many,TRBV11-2,CASRGLGFYEQYF,TGTGCCAGCAGGGGACTTGGGTTCTACGAGCAGTACTTC
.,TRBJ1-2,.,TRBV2,CASSEGGGYGYTF,TGTGCCAGCAGTGAAGGGGGAGGCTATGGCTACACCTTC
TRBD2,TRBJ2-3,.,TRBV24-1,CATTTGGDTQYF,TGTGCCACCACCACGGGGGGGGATACGCAGTATTTT